This T cell receptor (beta chain) is from a study of blood T cell repertoires in COVID-19. This CDR3 region has 15 residues. The J segment lost 8 bases and the V segment lost 3 bases, leaving 11 bases of the junction unmatched. Per germline, CDR1 LGHDT and CDR2 YNNKEL (reference sequence). How the authors handled the data: Using reference gene primer amplification, nucleated cell counts were estimated. Assay: immunoSEQ multiplex PCR; the TCRdb copy retains only in-frame clones and omits some. V and J calls and clone size are as listed in that table; D and trimming were resolved from the DNA. The sample has around 140,000 clones; about 90% are singletons.

The sequence was collected from a man aged 80 or over with acute or convalescent COVID-19. Sequencing used peripheral blood. The chain carries TRBV3-1 (or the pseudogene TRBV3-2) and TRBJ1-1, with 8 bases matching TRBD1. The CDR3 nucleotides are TGTGCCAGCAGCCAGGTCGGGACAGGCGTCGAAGAAGCTTTCTTT. This sequence encodes CASSQVGTGVEEAFF.